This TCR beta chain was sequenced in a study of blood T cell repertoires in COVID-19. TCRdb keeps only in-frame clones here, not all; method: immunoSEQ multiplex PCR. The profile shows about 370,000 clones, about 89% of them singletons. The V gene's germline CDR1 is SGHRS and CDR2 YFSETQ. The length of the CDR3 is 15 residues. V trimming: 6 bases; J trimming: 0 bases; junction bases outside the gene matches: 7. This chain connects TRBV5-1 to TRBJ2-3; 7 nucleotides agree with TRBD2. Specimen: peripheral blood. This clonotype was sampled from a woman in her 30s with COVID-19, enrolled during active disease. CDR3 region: CASTDPGGSTDTQYF. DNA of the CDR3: TGCGCCAGCACTGATCCCGGGGGGAGCACAGATACGCAGTATTTT.